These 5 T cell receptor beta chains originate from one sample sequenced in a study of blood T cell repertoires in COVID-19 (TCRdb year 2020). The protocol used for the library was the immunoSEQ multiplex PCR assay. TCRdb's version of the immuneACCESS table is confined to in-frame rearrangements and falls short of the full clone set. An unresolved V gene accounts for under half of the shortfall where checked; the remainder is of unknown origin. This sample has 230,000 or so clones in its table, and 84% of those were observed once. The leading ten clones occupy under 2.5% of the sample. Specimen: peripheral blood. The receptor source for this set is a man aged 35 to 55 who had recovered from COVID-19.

The DNA of the CDR3 is TGTGCCAGCAGTTTTGGCCCGGCCGACTCCTCTGGGGCCAACGTCCTGACTTTC. Residues: CASSFGPADSSGANVLTF. This chain connects TRBV28 to TRBJ2-6, with D unresolved. V was trimmed by 3 bases and J by 0 bases, leaving 15 bases between them. The germline V gene encodes CDR1 MDHEN and CDR2 SYDVKM. This CDR3 has 18 amino acids.

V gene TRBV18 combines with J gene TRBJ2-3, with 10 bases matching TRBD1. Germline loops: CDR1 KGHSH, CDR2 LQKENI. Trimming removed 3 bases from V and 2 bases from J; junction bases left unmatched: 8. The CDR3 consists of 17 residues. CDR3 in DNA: TGTGCCAGCTCACCCTTATCGACAGGGGGCTACACAGATACGCAGTATTTT. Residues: CASSPLSTGGYTDTQYF.

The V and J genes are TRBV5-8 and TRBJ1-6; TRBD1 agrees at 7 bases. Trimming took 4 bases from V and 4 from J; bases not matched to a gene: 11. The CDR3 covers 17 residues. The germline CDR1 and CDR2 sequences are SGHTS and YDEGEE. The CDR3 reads CASSQDRELFYNSPLHF. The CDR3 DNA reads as TGTGCCAGCAGCCAAGACAGGGAACTTTTTTATAATTCACCCCTCCACTTT.

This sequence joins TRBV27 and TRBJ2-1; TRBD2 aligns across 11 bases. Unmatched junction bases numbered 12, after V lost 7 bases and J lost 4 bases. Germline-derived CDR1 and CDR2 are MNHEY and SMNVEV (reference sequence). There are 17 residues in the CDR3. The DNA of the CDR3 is TGTGCCAGCATCCTGCGTCCCGGGACTAGCGGATACAATGAGCAGTTCTTC. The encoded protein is CASILRPGTSGYNEQFF.

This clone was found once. CDR3 in amino acids: CSVREGRDQETQYF. In DNA, the CDR3 is TGCAGCGTCCGGGAGGGGCGGGACCAAGAGACCCAGTACTTC. The chain links TRBV29-1 to TRBJ2-5; 8 nucleotides align to TRBD2. V lost 6 bases, J lost 0 bases, and 6 bases stayed unmatched. CDR3 length equals 14 residues. Germline loops: CDR1 SQVTM, CDR2 ANQGSEA. The whole variable domain, remainder taken from reference TRBV29-1 and TRBJ2-5, is SAVISQKPSRDICQRGTSLTIQCQVDSQVTMMFWYRQQPGQSLTLIATANQGSEATYESGFVIDKFPISRPNLTFSTLTVSNMSPEDSSIYLCSVREGRDQETQYFGPGTRLLVL.